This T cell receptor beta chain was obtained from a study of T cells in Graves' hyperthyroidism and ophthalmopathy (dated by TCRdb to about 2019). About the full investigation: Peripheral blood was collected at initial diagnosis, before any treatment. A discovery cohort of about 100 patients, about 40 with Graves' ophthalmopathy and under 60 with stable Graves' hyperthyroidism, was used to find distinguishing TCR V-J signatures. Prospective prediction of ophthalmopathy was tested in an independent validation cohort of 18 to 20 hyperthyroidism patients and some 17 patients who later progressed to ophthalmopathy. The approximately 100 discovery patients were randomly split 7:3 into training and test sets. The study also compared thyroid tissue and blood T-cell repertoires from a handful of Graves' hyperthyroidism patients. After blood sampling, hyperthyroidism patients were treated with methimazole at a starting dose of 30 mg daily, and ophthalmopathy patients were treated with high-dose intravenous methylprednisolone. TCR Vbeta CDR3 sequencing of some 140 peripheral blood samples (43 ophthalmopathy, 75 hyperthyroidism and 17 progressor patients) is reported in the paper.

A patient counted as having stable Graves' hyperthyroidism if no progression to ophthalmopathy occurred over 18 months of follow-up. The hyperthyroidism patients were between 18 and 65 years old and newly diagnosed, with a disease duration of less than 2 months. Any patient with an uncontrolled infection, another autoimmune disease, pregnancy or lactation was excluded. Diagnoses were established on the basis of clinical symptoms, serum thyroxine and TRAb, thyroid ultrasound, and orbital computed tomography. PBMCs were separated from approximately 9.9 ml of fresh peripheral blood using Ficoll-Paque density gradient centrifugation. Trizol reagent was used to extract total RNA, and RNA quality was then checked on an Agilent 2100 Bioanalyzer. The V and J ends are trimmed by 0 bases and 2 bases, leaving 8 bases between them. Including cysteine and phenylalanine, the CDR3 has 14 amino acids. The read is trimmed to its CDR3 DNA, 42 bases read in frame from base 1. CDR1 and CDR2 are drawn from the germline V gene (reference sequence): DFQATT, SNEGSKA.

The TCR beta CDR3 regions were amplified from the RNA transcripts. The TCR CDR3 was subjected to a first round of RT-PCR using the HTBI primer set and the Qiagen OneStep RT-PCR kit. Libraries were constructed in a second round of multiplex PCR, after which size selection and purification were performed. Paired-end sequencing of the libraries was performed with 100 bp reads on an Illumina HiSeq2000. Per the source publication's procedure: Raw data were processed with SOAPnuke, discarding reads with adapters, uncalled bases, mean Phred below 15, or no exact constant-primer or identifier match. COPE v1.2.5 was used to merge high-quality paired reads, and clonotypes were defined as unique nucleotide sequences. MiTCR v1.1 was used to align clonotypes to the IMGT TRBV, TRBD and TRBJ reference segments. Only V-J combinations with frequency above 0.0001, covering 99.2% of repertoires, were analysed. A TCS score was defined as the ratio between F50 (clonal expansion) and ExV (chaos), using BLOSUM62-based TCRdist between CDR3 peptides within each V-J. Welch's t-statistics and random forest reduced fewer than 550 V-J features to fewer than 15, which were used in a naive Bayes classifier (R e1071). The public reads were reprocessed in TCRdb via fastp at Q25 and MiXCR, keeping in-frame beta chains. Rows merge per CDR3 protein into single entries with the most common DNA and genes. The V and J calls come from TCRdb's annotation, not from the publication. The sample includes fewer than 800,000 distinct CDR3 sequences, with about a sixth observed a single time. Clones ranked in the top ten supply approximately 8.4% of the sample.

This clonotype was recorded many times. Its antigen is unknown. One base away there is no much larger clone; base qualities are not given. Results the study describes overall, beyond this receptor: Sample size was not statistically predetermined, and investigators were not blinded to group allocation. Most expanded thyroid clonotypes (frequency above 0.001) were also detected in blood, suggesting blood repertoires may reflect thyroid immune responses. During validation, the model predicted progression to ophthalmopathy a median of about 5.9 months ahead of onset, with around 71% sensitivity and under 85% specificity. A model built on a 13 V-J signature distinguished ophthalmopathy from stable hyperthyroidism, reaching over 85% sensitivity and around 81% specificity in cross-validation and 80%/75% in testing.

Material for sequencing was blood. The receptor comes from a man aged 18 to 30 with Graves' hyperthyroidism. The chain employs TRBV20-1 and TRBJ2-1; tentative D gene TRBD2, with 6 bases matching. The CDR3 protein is CSARDRTTYNEQFF. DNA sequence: TGCAGTGCTAGAGATCGGACTACCTACAATGAGCAGTTCTTC.